This record concerns one T cell receptor (beta chain) sequence. This sample is part of a study of shared T cell receptors in the human thymus. Assay used: immunoSEQ multiplex PCR; TCRdb lists only in-frame clones, some missing. Of hundreds of thousands of clones in the sample, roughly 90% were seen once. The V segment lost 5 bases and the J segment 1 base; nucleotides outside the gene matches: 9. The CDR3 runs 16 residues. Germline CDR1 and CDR2: SGHAT and FQNNGV. In addition, the sample was reused for a study of human thymus T cells. This second study notes: Gene usage for V and J segments appeared biased in thymic and blood repertoires. As related research reported, thymic repertoires overlapped highly among unrelated individuals.

The specimen sequenced was thymocytes. The clonotype originates from a boy younger than two with a congenital heart defect. The rearrangement joins TRBV11-2 to TRBJ2-7; TRBD1 matches 9 bases. The CDR3 bases are TGTGCCAGCAGCCTCTACGACAGGGGGGTTTCCTACGAGCAGTACTTC. It yields the protein CASSLYDRGVSYEQYF. Full variable domain (outside the CDR3, taken from reference TRBV11-2 and TRBJ2-7): EAGVAQSPRYKIIEKRQSVAFWCNPISGHATLYWYQQILGQGPKLLIQFQNNGVVDDSQLPKDRFSAERLKGVDSTLKIQPAKLEDSAVYLCASSLYDRGVSYEQYFGPGTRLTVT.